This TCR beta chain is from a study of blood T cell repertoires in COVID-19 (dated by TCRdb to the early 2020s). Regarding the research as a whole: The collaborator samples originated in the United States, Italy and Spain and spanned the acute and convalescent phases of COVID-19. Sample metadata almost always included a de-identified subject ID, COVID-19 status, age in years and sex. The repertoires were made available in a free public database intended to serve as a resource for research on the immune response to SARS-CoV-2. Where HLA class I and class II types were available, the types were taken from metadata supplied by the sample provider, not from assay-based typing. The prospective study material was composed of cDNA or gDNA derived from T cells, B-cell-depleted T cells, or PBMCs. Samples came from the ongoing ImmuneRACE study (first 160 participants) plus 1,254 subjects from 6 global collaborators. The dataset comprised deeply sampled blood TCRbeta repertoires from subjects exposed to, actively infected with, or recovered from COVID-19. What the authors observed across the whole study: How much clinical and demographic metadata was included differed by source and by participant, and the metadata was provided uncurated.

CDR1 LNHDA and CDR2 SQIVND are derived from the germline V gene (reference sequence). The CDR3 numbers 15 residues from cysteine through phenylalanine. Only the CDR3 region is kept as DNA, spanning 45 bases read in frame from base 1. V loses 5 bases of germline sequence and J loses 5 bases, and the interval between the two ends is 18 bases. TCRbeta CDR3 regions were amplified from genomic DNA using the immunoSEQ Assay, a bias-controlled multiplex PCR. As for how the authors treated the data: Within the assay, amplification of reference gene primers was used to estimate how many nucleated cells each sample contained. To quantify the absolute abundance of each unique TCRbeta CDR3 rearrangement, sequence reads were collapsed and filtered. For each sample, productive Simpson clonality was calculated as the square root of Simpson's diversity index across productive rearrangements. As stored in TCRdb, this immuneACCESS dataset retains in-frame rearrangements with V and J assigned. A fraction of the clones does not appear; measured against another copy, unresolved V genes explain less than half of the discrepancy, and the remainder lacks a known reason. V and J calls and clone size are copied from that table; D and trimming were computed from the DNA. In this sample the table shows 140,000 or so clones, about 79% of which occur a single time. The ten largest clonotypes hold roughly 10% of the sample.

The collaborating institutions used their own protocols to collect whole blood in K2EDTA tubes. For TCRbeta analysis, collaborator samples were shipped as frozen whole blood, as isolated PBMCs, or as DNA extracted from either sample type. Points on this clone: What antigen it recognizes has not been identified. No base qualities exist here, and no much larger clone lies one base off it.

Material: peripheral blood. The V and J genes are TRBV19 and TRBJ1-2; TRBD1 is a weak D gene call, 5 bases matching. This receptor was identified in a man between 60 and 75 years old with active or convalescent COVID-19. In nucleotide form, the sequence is TGTGCCAGTAGTCCAGACTCCCTCGGGGGGTATGGCTACACCTTC. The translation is CASSPDSLGGYGYTF.